The rows below give T cell receptor beta chains drawn from one sample of a study of vaccination and CD4 T cells after COVID-19. No antigen has been assigned to these receptors. TCRdb recomputed calls from the PCR reads with MiXCR, one row per CDR3 protein. The table includes 15,000 or so distinct CDR3 sequences, over 45% detected once. Sample: cultured CD4+ T cells from blood, taken after SARS-CoV-2 vaccination. Every receptor here comes from a human donor with COVID-19. The CDR3 runs from the conserved cysteine through the conserved F or W. The D gene is left open where the match is weak. Size is stated for part of the rows, as once, few or many counts, or as a class when the clone is expanded.

len	abundance	d_gene	j_gene	v_gene	CDR3aa	CDR3nt
16	few	TRBD1	TRBJ1-3	TRBV7-9	CASSAGTARPGNTIYF	TGTGCCAGCAGCGCCGGGACAGCGCGCCCTGGAAACACCATATATTTT
16	.	.	TRBJ1-6	TRBV11-3	CASSLKRQDYNSPLHF	TGTGCCAGCAGCCTTAAACGGCAGGACTATAATTCACCCCTCCACTTT
19	.	.	TRBJ1-5	TRBV6-5	CASSYSYQNQGGANQPQHF	TGTGCCAGCAGTTATTCTTACCAGAATCAGGGAGGGGCCAATCAGCCCCAGCATTTT
22	.	TRBD1	TRBJ1-4	TRBV28	CASSLTPVRGQGRVWMVEKLFF	TGTGCCAGCAGTCTAACGCCCGTACGCGGACAGGGGCGCGTGTGGATGGTTGAAAAACTGTTTTTT
14	.	.	TRBJ1-1	TRBV5-4	CASSLRMLNTEAFF	TGTGCCAGCAGCTTGCGCATGTTGAACACTGAAGCTTTCTTT
12	.	.	TRBJ1-6	TRBV20-1	CSARLPDSPLHF	TGCAGTGCTAGGTTGCCCGATTCACCCCTCCACTTT
14	.	TRBD1	TRBJ1-6	TRBV12-3/TRBV12-4	CASSADRGISPLHF	TGTGCCAGCAGTGCGGACAGGGGAATTTCACCCCTCCACTTT
16	.	TRBD2	TRBJ2-2	TRBV20-1	CSARTSGGANTGELFF	TGCAGTGCTAGGACCAGCGGGGGGGCGAACACCGGGGAGCTGTTTTTT
16	.	.	TRBJ2-3	TRBV12-3/TRBV12-4	CASRGGGGLDRDTQYF	TGTGCCAGCAGGGGTGGGGGCGGACTCGATAGAGATACGCAGTATTTT
14	.	TRBD1	TRBJ2-7	TRBV24-1	CATSGGQPSYEQYF	TGTGCCACCAGTGGGGGACAGCCGTCCTACGAGCAGTACTTC
16	.	TRBD1	TRBJ1-1	TRBV29-1	CSVDAVQGVRNTEAFF	TGCAGCGTTGATGCGGTACAGGGGGTCAGGAACACTGAAGCTTTCTTT
15	.	.	TRBJ1-5	TRBV19	CASSINWGASQPQHF	TGTGCCAGTAGTATCAACTGGGGGGCTAGTCAGCCCCAGCATTTT
14	.	.	TRBJ1-6	TRBV19	CASSMDARNSPLHF	TGTGCCAGTAGTATGGACGCCCGTAATTCACCCCTCCACTTT
15	.	TRBD1	TRBJ1-5	TRBV2	CASKRGTVEDQPQHF	TGTGCCAGCAAGAGGGGGACAGTGGAGGATCAGCCCCAGCATTTT
17	.	.	TRBJ1-1	TRBV19	CASSPSVGGAVDTEAFF	TGTGCCAGTAGTCCCTCGGTGGGGGGCGCGGTAGACACTGAAGCTTTCTTT
14	few	.	TRBJ2-7	TRBV6-2/TRBV6-3	CASRQTARSYEQYF	TGTGCCAGCAGACAGACAGCGAGGTCCTACGAGCAGTACTTC
12	.	TRBD1	TRBJ1-2	TRBV7-2	CASSLVGQGVTF	TGTGCCAGCAGCTTAGTGGGACAGGGGGTAACCTTC
14	.	TRBD1	TRBJ1-6	TRBV20-1	CSASETGRERPLHF	TGCAGTGCTAGTGAGACAGGGCGGGAAAGACCCCTCCACTTT
16	few	.	TRBJ2-5	TRBV11-2	CASSVNPGAIQETQYF	TGTGCCAGCAGCGTTAACCCGGGGGCCATCCAAGAGACCCAGTACTTC
13	.	.	TRBJ2-1	TRBV19	CASSGQIHNEQFF	TGTGCCAGTAGCGGACAGATTCACAATGAGCAGTTCTTC
15	.	.	TRBJ2-2	TRBV20-1	CSAQDRRGSTGELFF	TGCAGTGCACAAGACAGGAGAGGTAGCACCGGGGAGCTGTTTTTT
14	.	.	TRBJ1-3	TRBV11-2	CASCLGTTGNTIYF	TGTGCCAGCTGCCTCGGGACGACCGGAAACACCATATATTTT
12	.	.	TRBJ2-5	TRBV20-1	CSASKQGETQYF	TGCAGTGCTAGTAAACAGGGTGAGACCCAGTACTTC
13	few	TRBD1	TRBJ1-2	TRBV7-9	CASSGQGLDGYTF	TGTGCCAGCAGCGGACAGGGACTGGATGGCTACACCTTC
17	few	.	TRBJ1-1	TRBV5-1	CASSLFTFGGMNTEAFF	TGCGCCAGCAGCTTGTTTACCTTTGGGGGGATGAACACTGAAGCTTTCTTT
14	.	.	TRBJ2-3	TRBV5-1	CASNDGYSTDTQYF	TGCGCCAGCAATGACGGGTATAGCACAGATACGCAGTATTTT
15	.	.	TRBJ1-5	TRBV28	CASSLSQGVSQPQHF	TGTGCCAGCAGTTTATCGCAGGGCGTGAGTCAGCCCCAGCATTTT
18	.	.	TRBJ2-2	TRBV21-1	CASSPKRKDLVDTGELFF	TGTGCCAGCAGCCCCAAGAGGAAGGACTTGGTAGACACCGGGGAGCTGTTTTTT
15	.	TRBD2	TRBJ2-2	TRBV6-1	CASSQRGRNTGELFF	TGTGCCAGCAGTCAGCGGGGGCGGAACACCGGGGAGCTGTTTTTT
14	.	.	TRBJ1-4	TRBV15	CATSRDRGNEKLFF	TGTGCCACCAGCAGAGATAGGGGAAATGAAAAACTGTTTTTT
15	.	TRBD1	TRBJ1-1	TRBV4-3	CASSHGQGTGTEAFF	TGCGCCAGCAGCCATGGACAGGGAACGGGCACTGAAGCTTTCTTT
13	.	.	TRBJ1-2	TRBV28	CASSLIDRDGYTF	TGTGCCAGCAGTTTAATTGACAGAGATGGCTACACCTTC
16	.	.	TRBJ2-1	TRBV7-8	CASSLAFSSSYNEQFF	TGTGCCAGCAGCTTGGCTTTTTCAAGCTCCTACAATGAGCAGTTCTTC
13	.	.	TRBJ1-3	TRBV7-9	CASSLVAGNTIYF	TGTGCCAGCAGCTTAGTGGCTGGAAACACCATATATTTT
11	.	TRBD2	TRBJ2-1	TRBV5-6	CAKSGGNEQFF	TGTGCCAAATCGGGGGGGAATGAGCAGTTCTTC